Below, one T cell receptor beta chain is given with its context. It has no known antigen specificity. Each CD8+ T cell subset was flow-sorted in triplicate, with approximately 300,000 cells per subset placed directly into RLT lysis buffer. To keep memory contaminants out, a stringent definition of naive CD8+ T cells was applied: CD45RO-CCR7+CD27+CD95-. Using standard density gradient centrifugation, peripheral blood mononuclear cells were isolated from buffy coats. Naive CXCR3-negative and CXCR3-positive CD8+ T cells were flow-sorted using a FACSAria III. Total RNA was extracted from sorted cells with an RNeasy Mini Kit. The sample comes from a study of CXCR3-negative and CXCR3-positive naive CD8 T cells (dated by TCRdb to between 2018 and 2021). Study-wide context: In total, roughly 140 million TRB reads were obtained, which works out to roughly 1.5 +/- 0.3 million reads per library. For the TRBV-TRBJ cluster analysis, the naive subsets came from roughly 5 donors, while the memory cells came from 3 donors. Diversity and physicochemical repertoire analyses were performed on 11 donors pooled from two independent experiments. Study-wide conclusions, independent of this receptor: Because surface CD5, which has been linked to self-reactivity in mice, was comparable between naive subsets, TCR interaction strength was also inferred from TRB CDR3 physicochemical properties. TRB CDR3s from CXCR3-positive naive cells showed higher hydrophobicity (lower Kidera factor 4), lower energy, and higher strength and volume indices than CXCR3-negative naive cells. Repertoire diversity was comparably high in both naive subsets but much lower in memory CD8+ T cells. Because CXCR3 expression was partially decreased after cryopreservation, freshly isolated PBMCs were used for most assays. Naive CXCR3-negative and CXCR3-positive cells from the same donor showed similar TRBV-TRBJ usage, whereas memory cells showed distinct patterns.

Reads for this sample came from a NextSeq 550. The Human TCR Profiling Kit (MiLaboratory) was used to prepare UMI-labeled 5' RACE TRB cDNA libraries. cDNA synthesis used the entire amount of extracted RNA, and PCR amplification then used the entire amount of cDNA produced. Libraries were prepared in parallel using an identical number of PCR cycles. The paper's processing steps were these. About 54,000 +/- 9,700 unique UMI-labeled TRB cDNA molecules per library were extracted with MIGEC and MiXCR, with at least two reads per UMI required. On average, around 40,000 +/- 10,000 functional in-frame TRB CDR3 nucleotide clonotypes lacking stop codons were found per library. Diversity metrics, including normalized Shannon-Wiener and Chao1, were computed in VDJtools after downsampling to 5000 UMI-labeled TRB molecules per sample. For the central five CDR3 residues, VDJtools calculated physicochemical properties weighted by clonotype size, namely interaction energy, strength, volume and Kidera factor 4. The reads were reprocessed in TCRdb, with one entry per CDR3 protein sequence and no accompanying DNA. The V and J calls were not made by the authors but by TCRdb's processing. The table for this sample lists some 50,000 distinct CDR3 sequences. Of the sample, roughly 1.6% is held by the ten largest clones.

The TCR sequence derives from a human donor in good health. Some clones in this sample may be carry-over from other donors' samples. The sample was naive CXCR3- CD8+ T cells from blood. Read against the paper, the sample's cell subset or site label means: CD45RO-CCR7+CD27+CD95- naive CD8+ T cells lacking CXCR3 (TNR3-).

The CDR3 amino acid sequence is: CSASSGTGLDEQYF. The chain employs TRBV20-1 and TRBJ2-7; TCRdb picks TRBD1, but there is no DNA to check that call. The CDR3 holds 14 amino acids from the cysteine to the phenylalanine. No nucleotide data were recorded. From a lookup of the germline V gene (reference sequence), CDR1 and CDR2 are DFQATT and SNEGSKA.